This TCR beta chain was retrieved from a study of shared clonotypes between healthy human individuals. Trimming cost V 5 bases and J 0 bases; bases outside gene matches: 4. Germline V CDR1 and CDR2: SEHNR, FQNEAQ (reference sequence). The CDR3 length is 17 residues. CD8 cells regarded as naive lacked CD45RO, were positively chosen for CCR7, and omitted terminally differentiated effector memory CD45RA+ cells. The repertoire was sequenced with immunoSEQ multiplex PCR; TCRdb's copy has only in-frame clones and lacks some. Here the sample spans nearly 2 million clones, about 95% being singletons. This clonotype was obtained from a man aged 18 to 35 in good health. The chain carries TRBV7-9 and TRBJ2-1; 13 nucleotides match TRBD2. The specimen was naive CD8+ T cells sorted from blood. The CDR3 sequence is CASSLLAGGSSYNEQFF. For the CDR3, the DNA is TGTGCCAGCAGCCTACTAGCGGGGGGGAGCTCCTACAATGAGCAGTTCTTC.